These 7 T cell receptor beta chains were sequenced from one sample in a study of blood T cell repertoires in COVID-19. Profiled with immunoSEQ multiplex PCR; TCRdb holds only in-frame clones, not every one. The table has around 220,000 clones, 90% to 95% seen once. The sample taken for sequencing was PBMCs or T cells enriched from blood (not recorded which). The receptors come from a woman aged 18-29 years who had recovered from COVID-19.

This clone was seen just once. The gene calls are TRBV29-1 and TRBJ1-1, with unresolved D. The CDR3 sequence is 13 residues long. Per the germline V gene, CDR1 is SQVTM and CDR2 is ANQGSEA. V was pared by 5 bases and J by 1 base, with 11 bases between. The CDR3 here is CSVRGGGNTEAFF. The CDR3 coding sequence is TGCAGCGTTCGGGGAGGAGGGAACACTGAAGCTTTCTTT.

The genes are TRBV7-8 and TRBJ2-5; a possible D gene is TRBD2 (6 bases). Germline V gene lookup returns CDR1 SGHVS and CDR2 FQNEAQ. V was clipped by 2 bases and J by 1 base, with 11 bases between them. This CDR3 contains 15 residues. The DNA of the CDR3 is TGTGCCAGCAGCTTACGTCGGGGGATCCAAGAGACCCAGTACTTC. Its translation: CASSLRRGIQETQYF.

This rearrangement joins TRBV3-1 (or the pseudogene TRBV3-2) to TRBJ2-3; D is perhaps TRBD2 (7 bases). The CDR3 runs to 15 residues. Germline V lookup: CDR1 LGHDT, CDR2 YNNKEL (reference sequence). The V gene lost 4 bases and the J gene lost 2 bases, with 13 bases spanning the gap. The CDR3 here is CASSRRGGDTDTQYF. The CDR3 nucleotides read TGTGCCAGCAGCCGGAGGGGGGGCGACACAGATACGCAGTATTTT.

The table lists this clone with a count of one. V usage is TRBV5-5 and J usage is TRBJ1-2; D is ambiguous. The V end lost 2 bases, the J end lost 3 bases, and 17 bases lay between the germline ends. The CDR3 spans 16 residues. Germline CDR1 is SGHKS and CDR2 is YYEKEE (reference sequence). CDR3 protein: CASSFRPLLNDYGYTF. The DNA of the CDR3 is TGTGCCAGCAGCTTTCGTCCTCTACTGAATGACTATGGCTACACCTTC.

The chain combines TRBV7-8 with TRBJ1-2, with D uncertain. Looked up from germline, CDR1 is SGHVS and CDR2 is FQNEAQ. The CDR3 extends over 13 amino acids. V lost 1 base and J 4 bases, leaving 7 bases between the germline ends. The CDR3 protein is CASSLGQFYGYTF. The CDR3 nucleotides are TGTGCCAGCAGCTTAGGGCAGTTCTATGGCTACACCTTC. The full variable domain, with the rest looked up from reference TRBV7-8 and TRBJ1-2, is GAGVSQSPRYKVAKRGQDVALRCDPISGHVSLFWYQQALGQGPEFLTYFQNEAQLDKSGLPSDRFFAERPEGSVSTLKIQRTQQEDSAVYLCASSLGQFYGYTFGSGTRLTVV.

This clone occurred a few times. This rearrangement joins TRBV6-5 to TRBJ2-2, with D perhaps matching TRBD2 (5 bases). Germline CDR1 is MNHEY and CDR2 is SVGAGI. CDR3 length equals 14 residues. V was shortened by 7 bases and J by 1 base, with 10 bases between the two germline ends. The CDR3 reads CASTKSGNTGELFF. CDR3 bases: TGTGCCAGCACCAAAAGCGGGAACACCGGGGAGCTGTTTTTT.

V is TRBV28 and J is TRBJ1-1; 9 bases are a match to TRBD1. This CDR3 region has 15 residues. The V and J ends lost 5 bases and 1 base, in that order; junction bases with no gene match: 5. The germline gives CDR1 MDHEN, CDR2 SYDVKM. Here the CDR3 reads CASSTRTGANTEAFF. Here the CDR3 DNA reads TGTGCCAGCAGTACTCGGACAGGGGCGAACACTGAAGCTTTCTTT.